The rows below give T cell receptor beta chains drawn from one sample of a study of post-analysis software for immune sequencing data. One entry per CDR3 protein, called by TCRdb with MiXCR from the PCR reads. Of 170,000 or so distinct CDR3 sequences listed, about 30% are singletons. Sequenced: blood. The receptors here all came from a girl aged 10 to 17 with multiple sclerosis. Each CDR3 is given with its conserved first and last residue. Size tells how often a clone was seen (once, few, many) or the class of an expanded clone, and some rows leave it out.

TRBJ1-2,.,TRBV5-1,CASSLDLSGYTF
TRBJ2-5,once,TRBV7-6,CASSLREGGSGLFGEQYF
TRBJ1-5,few,TRBV5-6,CASSYDRGSQPQHF
TRBJ2-5,.,TRBV5-1,CASSLGLAGGQETQYF
TRBJ1-3,few,TRBV12-3/TRBV12-4,CASSRSFMDRSNTIYF
TRBJ2-3,.,TRBV11-2,CASSPGDQVTDTQYF
TRBJ1-2,many,TRBV6-5,CASSYLSNRGHNYGYTF
TRBJ1-5,.,TRBV20-1,CSARAGMGQPQHF
TRBJ2-7,many,TRBV27,CASTLGTGSYEQYF
TRBJ2-1,.,TRBV5-1,CASSFGLAGESYNEQFF
TRBJ2-3,many,TRBV12-3/TRBV12-4,CASSFARTGVADTQYF
TRBJ2-7,.,TRBV10-2,CANRYGLSSGPYEQYF
TRBJ1-6,many,TRBV10-3,CAISDGPPEPLHF
TRBJ1-4,many,TRBV12-3/TRBV12-4,CASTFASGEKLFF
TRBJ2-1,.,TRBV7-9,CASSFYKREGFYNEQFF
TRBJ1-2,few,TRBV12-3/TRBV12-4,CASRGGGTYGYTF
TRBJ2-5,many,TRBV6-6,CASSYPPQGASVETQYF
TRBJ2-3,.,TRBV3-1,CASSQVAFWREAQTDTQYF
TRBJ2-5,many,TRBV18,CASSHGQTFQETQYF
TRBJ1-1,many,TRBV29-1,CSVDSPNTEAFF
TRBJ2-7,.,TRBV29-1,CSVQGSYEQYF
TRBJ1-6,.,TRBV7-9,CASSLVVAANSPLHF
TRBJ2-7,.,TRBV15,CTTSRDLASSSSYEQYF
TRBJ2-3,few,TRBV30,CAWSVRRGIQDTQYF
TRBJ1-1,few,TRBV11-3,CASSFGTNTEAFF
TRBJ2-5,few,TRBV3-1,CASSPWTSGRYNEQYF
TRBJ2-4,few,TRBV3-1,CASSQVAGVVSKNIQYF
TRBJ1-1,few,TRBV11-2,CASSLGPGGDTEAFF
TRBJ2-3,many,TRBV7-8,CASSFVRDTQYF
TRBJ1-4,.,TRBV19,CASSIAYGTRDEKLFF
TRBJ2-7,many,TRBV3-1,CASSQVRTGLAGADEQYF
TRBJ2-5,.,TRBV19,CASSLGTGAGETQYF
TRBJ2-1,.,TRBV24-1,CATSDFSATSGRYNEQFF
TRBJ2-3,.,TRBV7-9,CASSLGRAGASLGDTQYF
TRBJ1-1,.,TRBV28,CASTLGQLNTEAFF
TRBJ1-5,.,TRBV4-2,CASSQESGLPSSNQPQHF
TRBJ2-1,many,TRBV29-1,CSVDLYRGQFF
TRBJ2-1,medium-sized,TRBV6-6,CASSYPLGTGTNEQFF
TRBJ2-7,.,TRBV12-3/TRBV12-4,CASSFLDRPSSYEQYF
TRBJ1-6,few,TRBV6-1,CASRVDRHNSPLHF
TRBJ2-1,few,TRBV27,CASSQLSGKDVQFF
TRBJ2-4,.,TRBV11-2,CASSFSGEGIQYF
TRBJ2-3,many,TRBV5-6,CASVAGVHVGDTQYF
TRBJ1-2,many,TRBV10-3,CAISESPGRSNYGYTF
TRBJ2-1,.,TRBV6-5,CASSYSPSGANEQFF
TRBJ2-1,many,TRBV20-1,CSAKYNEQFF
TRBJ2-4,few,TRBV27,CASSFDTSSAKNIQYF
TRBJ2-1,many,TRBV29-1,CSGGTSLRYNEQFF
TRBJ2-7,many,TRBV29-1,CSVAAGGNEQYF
TRBJ2-5,.,TRBV7-8,CASSLAGGGGTQYF
TRBJ1-5,few,TRBV12-3/TRBV12-4,CASSLGQGWQPQHF